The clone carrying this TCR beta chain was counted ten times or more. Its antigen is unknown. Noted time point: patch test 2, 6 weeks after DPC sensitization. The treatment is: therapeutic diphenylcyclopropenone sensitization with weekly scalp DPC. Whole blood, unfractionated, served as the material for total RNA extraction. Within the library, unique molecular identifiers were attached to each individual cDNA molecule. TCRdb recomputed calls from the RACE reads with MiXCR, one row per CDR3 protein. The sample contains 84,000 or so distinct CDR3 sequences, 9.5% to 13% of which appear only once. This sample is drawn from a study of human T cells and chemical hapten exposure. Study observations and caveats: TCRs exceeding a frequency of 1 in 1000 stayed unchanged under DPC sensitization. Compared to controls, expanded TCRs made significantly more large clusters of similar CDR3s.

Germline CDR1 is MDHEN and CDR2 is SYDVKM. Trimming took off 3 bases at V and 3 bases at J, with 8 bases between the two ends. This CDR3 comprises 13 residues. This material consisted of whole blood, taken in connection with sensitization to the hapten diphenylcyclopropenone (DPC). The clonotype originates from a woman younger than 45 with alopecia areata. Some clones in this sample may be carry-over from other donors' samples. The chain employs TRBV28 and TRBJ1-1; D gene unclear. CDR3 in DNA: TGTGCCAGCAGTTTGAGTTCGGACACTGAAGCTTTCTTT. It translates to CASSLSSDTEAFF.